These 2 T cell receptor beta chains came from one sample sequenced in a study of shared clonotypes between healthy human individuals. Some clones are missing from TCRdb's copy, which holds only in-frame ones; the method was immunoSEQ multiplex PCR. The sample has a few hundred thousand clones, around 78% seen once. The sequenced material came from PBMCs. All receptors come from a woman aged 40 to 50 in good health. Some clones in this sample may be carry-over from other donors' samples.

This rearrangement joins TRBV5-4 to TRBJ2-3, with 11 bases aligning to TRBD2. With V trimmed by 2 bases and J by 10 bases, 6 bases remained unmatched. This CDR3 region has 14 residues. Germline V CDR1 and CDR2: SGHNT, YYREEE (reference sequence). This chain's CDR3 is CASSFGTSGSAQYF. The DNA for the CDR3 is TGTGCCAGCAGCTTTGGGACTAGCGGTAGTGCGCAGTATTTT.

CDR3 DNA sequence: TGTGCCAGCAGCCCTACTTCTAGCGGCAACCACTACAATGAGCAGTTCTTC. Residues: CASSPTSSGNHYNEQFF. This rearrangement joins TRBV5-6 to TRBJ2-1; TRBD2 agrees at 7 bases. The CDR3 consists of 17 residues. The junction had 13 bases not matched to a gene; V was cut back by 4 bases and J by 3 bases. Looked up from germline, CDR1 is SGHDT and CDR2 is YYEEEE.